The next 22 T cell receptor beta chains were all read from a single sample in a study of Graves' ophthalmopathy and Graves' hyperthyroidism. For repertoire sequencing, the TCR beta CDR3 regions were amplified from RNA transcripts. Second-round multiplex PCR came after first-round RT-PCR with HTBI primers. From the multiplex PCR reads, TCRdb called clonotypes with MiXCR, one entry per CDR3 protein. The sample contains about 640,000 distinct CDR3 sequences, over 40% of which appear only once. Sequencing used peripheral blood. All receptors derive from an adult man with Graves' ophthalmopathy.

This clonotype appeared many times. The CDR3 DNA reads as TGTGCCACCAGTGACTCAGCCCCGACAGGGGCTAAACAGCCCCAGCATTTT. Translation: CATSDSAPTGAKQPQHF. The chain couples TRBV24-1 to TRBJ1-5; 8 nucleotides match TRBD1. The CDR3 extends over 17 amino acids. The germline V gene encodes CDR1 KGHDR and CDR2 SFDVKD. The junction had 14 bases not matched to a gene; V was cut back by 4 bases and J by 7 bases.

This chain links TRBV7-9 with TRBJ1-4, with 7 bases fitting TRBD1. The germline V gene encodes CDR1 SEHNR and CDR2 FQNEAQ (reference sequence). J gave up 7 bases and V 5 bases, and 10 bases lay outside the gene matches. The CDR3 runs to 15 residues. DNA of the CDR3: TGTGCCAGCAGCCCAGGGGGGGCATATGGTGAAAAACTGTTTTTT. Its protein product is CASSPGGAYGEKLFF.

This chain uses TRBV7-2 with TRBJ2-5, with 13 positions matching TRBD2. From germline, CDR1 is SGHTA and CDR2 FQGNSA. The CDR3 contains 16 residues. V dropped 6 bases and J dropped 5; count of bases not matched to a gene: 9. The CDR3 loop is CASRHSGLAGVETQYF. The CDR3 DNA follows: TGTGCCAGCAGGCATAGTGGACTAGCGGGAGTGGAGACCCAGTACTTC. The full variable domain, its missing parts supplied by reference TRBV7-2 and TRBJ2-5, is GAGVSQSPSNKVTEKGKDVELRCDPISGHTALYWYRQSLGQGLEFLIYFQGNSAPDKSGLPSDRFSAERTGGSVSTLTIQRTQQEDSAVYLCASRHSGLAGVETQYFGPGTRLLVL.

This clonotype was observed at least ten times. This chain uses TRBV7-9 with TRBJ1-4; no firm D call. The germline V and J ends were trimmed by 1 base and 8 bases, with 14 bases remaining between them. Germline assignment: CDR1 SEHNR and CDR2 FQNEAQ (reference sequence). The length of the CDR3 is 15 residues. The CDR3 DNA is TGTGCCAGCAGCTTAGGCCTGGGATTAGTGGAAAAACTGTTTTTT. It codes for CASSLGLGLVEKLFF.

This clonotype was found many times. The genes are TRBV5-1 and TRBJ1-1; D is ambiguous. The V end was cut by 3 bases, the J end by 1 base, with 10 bases between. The CDR3 spans 14 residues. Germline V gives CDR1 SGHRS, CDR2 YFSETQ. The DNA for the CDR3 is TGCGCCAGCAGCTCCGCCTTTTGGAACACTGAAGCTTTCTTT. Amino acid sequence: CASSSAFWNTEAFF.

V and J are TRBV7-9 and TRBJ1-5; TRBD1 might be the D (5 bases). CDR1 and CDR2 (germline): SEHNR, FQNEAQ (reference sequence). V was trimmed by 2 bases and J by 5 bases, leaving 10 bases between them. This CDR3 spans 14 amino acids. The CDR3 nucleotides are TGTGCCAGCAGCTTACGGGCGGGGGATCAGCCCCAGCATTTT. Translating gives CASSLRAGDQPQHF.

The chain couples TRBV2 to TRBJ2-2, with D possibly TRBD1 on 5 matching bases. Per germline, CDR1 SNHLY and CDR2 FYNNEI. The CDR3 spans 17 residues. V lost 2 bases and J lost 2, with 15 bases in between. CDR3 bases: TGTGCCAGCAGTGAACATGGGGCGGCAGCAAACACCGGGGAGCTGTTTTTT. This gives the protein CASSEHGAAANTGELFF.

V and J are TRBV3-2 and TRBJ1-2. TRBV3-2 is a pseudogene. This CDR3 is built from 14 residues. The CDR3 DNA follows: TGTGCCAGCAGCCCCGTCGGGCCCGTTTTGGGCTACACCTTC. This translates into CASSPVGPVLGYTF.

The chain recombines TRBV7-2 with TRBJ2-2; no firm D call. This CDR3 contains 16 residues. Per the germline V gene, CDR1 is SGHTA and CDR2 is FQGNSA. V was clipped by 5 bases and J by 0 bases, with 13 bases between them. The CDR3: CASSQVIQANTGELFF. The DNA for the CDR3 is TGTGCCAGCAGCCAAGTAATACAAGCGAACACCGGGGAGCTGTTTTTT.

V and J are TRBV4-2 and TRBJ2-7, with D perhaps matching TRBD2 (6 bases). Germline CDR1 and CDR2: LGHNA and YNFKEQ. The CDR3 contains 13 residues. V was pared by 0 bases and J by 5 bases, with 8 bases between. CDR3 region: CASSQDGSDEQYF. CDR3 nucleotides: TGTGCCAGCAGCCAAGACGGGAGTGACGAGCAGTACTTC.

This clonotype was observed at least ten times. The chain couples TRBV7-9 to TRBJ2-7; unclear D gene. Trimming shortened V by 4 bases and J by 2 bases, and 12 bases separated the two germline ends. The CDR3 extends over 14 amino acids. CDR1 is SEHNR, CDR2 FQNEAQ, per germline (reference sequence). CDR3 loop: CASSSSSAPYEQYF. CDR3 DNA sequence: TGTGCCAGCAGCTCGTCCTCCGCCCCCTACGAGCAGTACTTC.

In this sample, this clonotype turned up many times. This rearrangement joins TRBV9 to TRBJ2-7, with TRBD2 matching over 10 bases. This CDR3 contains 14 residues. Germline V CDR1 and CDR2: SGDLS, YYNGEE. V trimming: 6 bases; J trimming: 5 bases; junction bases outside the gene matches: 8. CDR3 protein: CASTRGLAGDEQYF. For the CDR3, the DNA is TGTGCCAGCACTCGTGGGCTAGCGGGGGACGAGCAGTACTTC. The entire variable domain, with the rest obtained from reference TRBV9 and TRBJ2-7, is as follows: DSGVTQTPKHLITATGQRVTLRCSPRSGDLSVYWYQQSLDQGLQFLIQYYNGEERAKGNILERFSAQQFPDLHSELNLSSLELGDSALYFCASTRGLAGDEQYFGPGTRLTVT.

The V call is TRBV2, the J call TRBJ1-5, with D perhaps TRBD1 (6 bases). V lost 6 bases, J lost 9 bases, and 18 bases lay in between. In germline, CDR1 is SNHLY, CDR2 FYNNEI. The CDR3 has 14 amino acids. In DNA, the CDR3 is TGTGCCAGCAGGCTGGACAGTGACGATCGGCCCCAGCATTTT. It codes for CASRLDSDDRPQHF.

This clonotype was observed a handful of times. V and J are TRBV2 and TRBJ1-2; 8 nucleotides agree with TRBD1. The ends lost 5 bases at V and 3 bases at J; junction bases unmatched: 14. This CDR3 contains 17 residues. CDR1 and CDR2 from the germline V gene are SNHLY and FYNNEI. The CDR3 spells CASSTRSTGALDYGYTF. The CDR3 DNA reads TGTGCCAGCAGTACCCGCTCGACAGGGGCGCTCGACTATGGCTACACCTTC.

This clonotype was seen a few times. This chain joins TRBV4-2 and TRBJ1-1; 11 positions match TRBD1. Trimming took 3 bases from V and 8 from J; bases not matched to a gene: 5. The CDR3 is 14 amino acids. In germline, CDR1 is LGHNA, CDR2 YNFKEQ. The CDR3 loop reads CASSQGQGEGEAFF. In DNA form, the CDR3 reads TGTGCCAGCAGCCAGGGACAGGGGGAAGGGGAAGCTTTCTTT.

This clonotype has at least ten counts. V is TRBV10-3 and J is TRBJ1-5, with D possibly TRBD1 on 6 matching bases. V was cut by 5 bases and J by 4 bases, with 9 bases left in between. The CDR3 has 13 amino acids. In germline, CDR1 is ENHRY, CDR2 SYGVKD. CDR3 sequence: CAISRTVNQPQHF. The CDR3 region has the DNA TGTGCCATCAGTCGGACAGTTAATCAGCCCCAGCATTTT.

With regard to this clonotype: A single base separates this from a much larger clone, so it may be a read error. This chain joins TRBV12-3 or TRBV12-4 and TRBJ1-2; no firm D call. The CDR3 loop spans 13 amino acids. With 2 bases removed from V and 5 bases from J, the gap between germline ends came to 9 bases. The CDR3 spells CASSLSVPYGYTF. The CDR3 nucleotides read TGTGCCAGCAGTTTATCAGTCCCTTATGGCTACACCTTC.

This clonotype occurred many times. This rearrangement joins TRBV5-8 to TRBJ2-7, with TRBD2 identical over 8 bases. CDR3 length: 15 amino acids. V lost 5 bases and J lost 3; bases outside the gene matches: 10. Germline CDR1 and CDR2: SGHTS and YDEGEE. In DNA, the CDR3 is TGTGCCAGCAGTTTTACCGGGACTAGGAACTACGAGCAGTACTTC. Amino acids: CASSFTGTRNYEQYF.

In its sample, this clonotype was seen many times. V is TRBV12-3 or TRBV12-4 and J is TRBJ2-2; 9 nucleotides match TRBD2. The length of the CDR3 is 16 residues. The junction had 6 bases not matched to a gene; V was cut back by 5 bases and J by 2 bases. CDR3: CASSPRTSANTGELFF. DNA for the CDR3: TGTGCCAGCAGTCCTCGGACTAGCGCCAACACCGGGGAGCTGTTTTTT.

With respect to this clonotype: One junction end does not reproduce the germline sequence, and a read error may be involved. The rearrangement joins TRBV14 to TRBJ2-5, with 10 bases that match TRBD1. The CDR3 consists of 14 residues. Looked up from germline, CDR1 is SGHDN and CDR2 is FVKESK. CDR3 amino acids: CASSLGQGGEIQYF. CDR3 coding DNA: TGTGCCAGCAGCCTCGGACAGGGGGGGGAGATCCAGTACTTC.

V and J are TRBV24-1 and TRBJ2-7, with a possible D match to TRBD2 (6 bases). The DNA matches TRBJ2-1 better at its end, which makes the J call doubtful. CDR3 size: 12 residues. The germline V gene encodes CDR1 KGHDR and CDR2 SFDVKD. CDR3 sequence reads: CATSDSGDEQFF. Here the CDR3 DNA reads TGTGCCACCAGTGATTCGGGGGATGAGCAGTTCTTC.

In this sample, this clonotype turned up many times. The genes are TRBV25-1 and TRBJ2-5; TRBD2 agrees at 9 bases. Germline lookup yields CDR1 MGHDK and CDR2 SYGVNS. V dropped 1 base and J dropped 4; count of bases not matched to a gene: 4. CDR3 length: 15 residues. This CDR3 is CASSELALAGETQYF. The CDR3 DNA is TGTGCCAGCAGTGAATTGGCACTAGCGGGAGAGACCCAGTACTTC.